This record looks at one T cell receptor (beta chain) sequence and its context. This sample is part of a study of cytomegalovirus exposure and HLA in healthy donors. A multiplex PCR was run with 60 Vbeta primers and 13 Jbeta primers. TCRdb's copy holds only in-frame clones and misses some; the assay was immunoSEQ multiplex PCR. This sample has around 170,000 clones, with roughly four fifths found just once. The V gene's germline CDR1 is SGHNT and CDR2 YYREEE (reference sequence). This CDR3 comprises 15 residues. Unmatched junction bases numbered 6, after V lost 3 bases and J lost 4 bases. Sequencing was carried out using PBMCs. V is TRBV5-4 and J is TRBJ2-2, with 7 bases identical to TRBD2. This TCR was sampled from a woman aged 45-65 years in good health and CMV-seronegative. CDR3 residues: CASSSEIAGTGELFF. The CDR3 coding sequence is TGTGCCAGCAGCTCTGAAATAGCGGGCACCGGGGAGCTGTTTTTT.